What follows are 26 T cell receptor beta chains derived from one specimen sequenced in a study of shared clonotypes between healthy human individuals. Generated by immunoSEQ multiplex PCR, the TCRdb table keeps only in-frame clones and is missing some. The table shows fewer than 650,000 clones, with roughly four fifths occurring only once. The specimen was PBMCs. The receptors were sampled from a woman in her 40s in good health. Some clones in this sample may be carry-over from other donors' samples.

On this clone itself: Other DNA sequences in this sample translate to the same CDR3. V gene TRBV18 combines with J gene TRBJ2-7; D unclear. With 2 bases removed from V and 0 bases from J, the gap between germline ends came to 8 bases. Germline CDR1 and CDR2: KGHSH and LQKENI. The CDR3 has 14 residues. CDR3 loop: CASSPSGDSYEQYF. In DNA, the CDR3 is TGTGCCAGCTCACCAAGTGGGGACTCCTACGAGCAGTACTTC. Full variable domain (remainder filled in from reference TRBV18 and TRBJ2-7): NAGVMQNPRHLVRRRGQEARLRCSPMKGHSHVYWYRQLPEEGLKFMVYLQKENIIDESGMPKERFSAEFPKEGPSILRIQQVVRGDSAAYFCASSPSGDSYEQYFGPGTRLTVT.

A single count supports this clone. V gene TRBV28 combines with J gene TRBJ1-2; D may be TRBD1 (5 bases). Germline CDR1 MDHEN, CDR2 SYDVKM. This CDR3 is built from 11 residues. V lost 10 bases and J 8 bases, leaving 14 bases between the germline ends. CDR3 protein: CATRGEEGYTF. The CDR3 bases are TGTGCCACCCGGGGGGAGGAGGGCTACACCTTC.

The CDR3 region has the DNA TGTGCCAGCAGTTGGACAGGGTCCACTGAAGCTTTCTTT. This translates into CASSWTGSTEAFF. The chain employs TRBV7-3 and TRBJ1-1, with 8 bases matching TRBD1. Germline V gene data show CDR1 as SGHTA and CDR2 as FQGTGA. The J segment lost 4 bases and the V segment lost 6 bases, leaving 4 bases of the junction unmatched. This CDR3 is built from 13 residues. The full variable domain, completed using reference TRBV7-3 and TRBJ1-1, is GAGVSQTPSNKVTEKGKYVELRCDPISGHTALYWYRQSLGQGPEFLIYFQGTGAADDSGLPNDRFFAVRPEGSVSTLKIQRTERGDSAVYLCASSWTGSTEAFFGQGTRLTVV.

V gene TRBV18 combines with J gene TRBJ2-1, with TRBD2 identical over 7 bases. This CDR3 comprises 16 residues. V shed 3 bases, J shed 2 bases, and the junction held 7 bases outside the gene matches. Germline CDR1 and CDR2: KGHSH and LQKENI. This chain's CDR3 is CASSPGGRETYNEQFF. The DNA of the CDR3 is TGTGCCAGCTCACCGGGAGGGAGAGAGACCTACAATGAGCAGTTCTTC.

This clone was recorded many times. The genes are TRBV7-2 and TRBJ2-7; D is possibly TRBD1 (5 bases). In germline, CDR1 is SGHTA, CDR2 FQGNSA. Trimming stripped 6 bases from V and 1 base from J, with 13 bases between. CDR3 size: 14 residues. CDR3 nucleotides: TGTGCCAGCAGTTTCTTTGACAGATCCTACGAGCAGTACTTC. It is translated as CASSFFDRSYEQYF.

The genes are TRBV14 and TRBJ1-1; D unclear. The length of the CDR3 is 14 residues. V shed 7 bases and J shed 3 bases, with 15 bases lying between them. Germline CDR1 and CDR2: SGHDN and FVKESK. The CDR3, as DNA: TGTGCCAGCACCCTGCGTAGAGGCGACACTGAAGCTTTCTTT. It codes for CASTLRRGDTEAFF.

This clone was seen at least ten times. The gene calls are TRBV7-2 and TRBJ2-7, with 8 bases lining up with TRBD2. CDR3 length: 15 residues. V lost 5 bases, J lost 2 bases, and 8 bases stayed unmatched. In germline, CDR1 is SGHTA, CDR2 FQGNSA. The CDR3 DNA reads TGTGCCAGCAGCCCCCGGGTAGCGGGGACCTACGAGCAGTACTTC. Encoded protein: CASSPRVAGTYEQYF.

The chain couples TRBV7-2 to TRBJ2-1, with 10 bases fitting TRBD1. Germline V lookup: CDR1 SGHTA, CDR2 FQGNSA. This CDR3 contains 18 residues. V was clipped by 2 bases and J by 2 bases; unmatched bases: 9. Here the CDR3 DNA reads TGTGCCAGCAGCTTATGGGGACAGGGGTCAGCCGCCTACAATGAGCAGTTCTTC. This translates into CASSLWGQGSAAYNEQFF.

The V gene is TRBV5-4, the J gene TRBJ2-7; a weak D match, TRBD1 (8 bases). Germline V gene data show CDR1 as SGHNT and CDR2 as YYREEE (reference sequence). Trimming took off 0 bases at V and 7 bases at J, with 17 bases between the two ends. This CDR3 is built from 15 residues. The CDR3 protein is CASSLVDRGGEEQYF. In nucleotides, the CDR3 is TGTGCCAGCAGCTTGGTTGACAGGGGAGGGGAAGAGCAGTACTTC. Combining the CDR3 with reference TRBV5-4 and TRBJ2-7 gives the whole variable domain ETGVTQSPTHLIKTRGQQVTLRCSSQSGHNTVSWYQQALGQGPQFIFQYYREEENGRGNFPPRFSGLQFPNYSSELNVNALELDDSALYLCASSLVDRGGEEQYFGPGTRLTVT.

This sequence joins TRBV25-1 and TRBJ1-1, with D unresolved. V lost 5 bases and J lost 3, with 16 bases in between. Germline values: CDR1 MGHDK, CDR2 SYGVNS. The CDR3 contains 15 residues. In DNA form, the CDR3 reads TGTGCCAGCAGTCTGAAGACCCGGGCGTACACTGAAGCTTTCTTT. This encodes CASSLKTRAYTEAFF. The full variable domain, rest sourced from reference TRBV25-1 and TRBJ1-1, is EADIYQTPRYLVIGTGKKITLECSQTMGHDKMYWYQQDPGMELHLIHYSYGVNSTEKGDLSSESTVSRIRTEHFPLTLESARPSHTSQYLCASSLKTRAYTEAFFGQGTRLTVV.

The chain employs TRBV4-1 and TRBJ2-1, with no clear D. The CDR3 has 19 amino acids. Germline CDR1 and CDR2: MGHRA and YSYEKL. The V and J ends lost 4 bases and 0 bases respectively, with 22 bases between them. For the CDR3, the DNA is TGCGCCAGCAGCCCCCCAGGTCACCCCAGCCGGAACTCCTACAATGAGCAGTTCTTC. Residues: CASSPPGHPSRNSYNEQFF.

The chain has TRBV25-1 and TRBJ1-4, with D possibly matching TRBD1 (6 bases). The CDR3 is made up of 16 amino acids. V was trimmed by 0 bases and J by 3 bases, leaving 11 bases between them. Germline CDR1 reads MGHDK; CDR2 reads SYGVNS. CDR3 sequence (DNA): TGTGCCAGCAGTGAATATACAGGGATAGCTAATGAAAAACTGTTTTTT. This sequence encodes CASSEYTGIANEKLFF. Based on the CDR3 plus reference TRBV25-1 and TRBJ1-4, the full variable domain is EADIYQTPRYLVIGTGKKITLECSQTMGHDKMYWYQQDPGMELHLIHYSYGVNSTEKGDLSSESTVSRIRTEHFPLTLESARPSHTSQYLCASSEYTGIANEKLFFGSGTQLSVL.

The chain has TRBV6-5 and TRBJ1-2; D might be TRBD1 (5 bases). The CDR3 loop spans 15 amino acids. Germline CDR1 MNHEY, CDR2 SVGAGI. Between the trimmed V and J ends, which lost 0 bases and 2 bases, there was a span of 10 bases. In DNA, the CDR3 is TGTGCCAGCAGTTACTCCTTAGGGGCGAACTATGGCTACACCTTC. This translates into CASSYSLGANYGYTF.

Remarks on this clone: At one of its ends the junction is not consistent with the germline gene, which may arise from a read error. V gene TRBV5-6 combines with J gene TRBJ2-5; D is unresolved. This CDR3 region has 13 residues. The germline V gene encodes CDR1 SGHDT and CDR2 YYEEEE. The CDR3, as DNA: TGTGTCAGCAGCTTATGGGGATTGGAGACCCAGTACTTC. It yields the protein CVSSLWGLETQYF.

The rearrangement uses TRBV6-5 and TRBJ1-1, with D possibly being TRBD1 (5 bases). Trimming pared 5 bases from V and 5 bases from J, leaving 15 bases between. Germline CDR1 is MNHEY and CDR2 is SVGAGI. The CDR3 totals 14 residues. Written as DNA, the CDR3 is TGTGCCAGCAGTCCCTTAGTAAGGGGAACTGAAGCTTTCTTT. It specifies CASSPLVRGTEAFF.

V is TRBV11-3 and J is TRBJ2-7; D is possibly TRBD2 (6 bases). The CDR3 length is 15 residues. V gave up 5 bases and J gave up 3 bases, with 17 bases separating them. CDR1 SGHNT and CDR2 YENEEA come from the germline V gene. CDR3 DNA: TGTGCCAGCAGCCCCGGGAGATCCCGACACTACGAGCAGTACTTC. Its translation: CASSPGRSRHYEQYF.

The V and J genes are TRBV11-2 and TRBJ2-5; TRBD2 aligns across 7 bases. The CDR3 has 16 residues. Germline CDR1 and CDR2: SGHAT and FQNNGV. V was pared by 1 base and J by 2 bases, with 7 bases of the junction left unmatched. The CDR3 DNA is TGTGCCAGCAGCTTAGGCCCGGGGGGTGGTCAAGAGACCCAGTACTTC. The encoded protein is CASSLGPGGGQETQYF.

The V call is TRBV7-2, the J call TRBJ2-2; 10 nucleotides line up with TRBD2. V lost 5 bases to trimming and J lost 4 bases; unmatched junction nucleotides: 4. Per the germline V gene, CDR1 is SGHTA and CDR2 is FQGNSA. This CDR3 region has 15 residues. Here the CDR3 reads CASSRLAGVTGELFF. CDR3 DNA: TGTGCCAGCAGCCGCCTAGCGGGAGTCACCGGGGAGCTGTTTTTT.

J is TRBJ2-3 and V is TRBV7-8, with 7 bases fitting TRBD2. Trimming removed 5 bases from V and 1 base from J; junction bases left unmatched: 15. The CDR3 covers 18 residues. CDR1 is SGHVS and CDR2 is FQNEAQ in the germline V gene. The CDR3 nucleotides read TGTGCCAGCAGCCCTCCATTGGCGGGAGCGCTACGCACAGATACGCAGTATTTT. Residues: CASSPPLAGALRTDTQYF.

Remarks on this clone: The identical CDR3 is also encoded by other nucleotide sequences in the sample. The J gene is TRBJ1-1, the V gene TRBV7-2; no clear D gene. This CDR3 region has 13 residues. V shed 4 bases and J shed 2 bases, with 8 bases lying between them. Germline CDR1 SGHTA, CDR2 FQGNSA. For the CDR3, the DNA is TGTGCCAGCAGCTCCCAGGTAAACACTGAAGCTTTCTTT. Translated: CASSSQVNTEAFF.

CDR3 nucleotide sequence: TGTGCCATCAGTGGCCGACAGGCGGCTAACTATGGCTACACCTTC. Its translation: CAISGRQAANYGYTF. This chain links TRBV10-3 with TRBJ1-2, with D possibly matching TRBD1 (6 bases). The V gene's germline CDR1 is ENHRY and CDR2 SYGVKD. V shed 4 bases and J shed 0 bases, with 12 bases lying between them. CDR3 length equals 15 residues.

This clone was counted at least ten times. The chain combines TRBV28 with TRBJ1-4; no clear D. Germline V gene sequence: CDR1 MDHEN, CDR2 SYDVKM. The length of the CDR3 is 12 residues. V lost 5 bases and J 9 bases, leaving 10 bases between the germline ends. The CDR3 protein is CASSILDKKLFF. Written as DNA, the CDR3 is TGTGCCAGCAGTATACTCGACAAAAAACTGTTTTTT. The entire variable domain, with the rest obtained from reference TRBV28 and TRBJ1-4, is as follows: DVKVTQSSRYLVKRTGEKVFLECVQDMDHENMFWYRQDPGLGLRLIYFSYDVKMKEKGDIPEGYSVSREKKERFSLILESASTNQTSMYLCASSILDKKLFFGSGTQLSVL.

The chain joins TRBV6-4 to TRBJ1-1; D ambiguous. The V end was cut by 5 bases, the J end by 1 base, with 8 bases between. From germline, CDR1 is MRHNA and CDR2 SNTAGT. The CDR3 loop spans 13 amino acids. CDR3 bases: TGTGCCAGCAGTCAGAGGGAGAACACTGAAGCTTTCTTT. It translates to CASSQRENTEAFF.

The chain is built from TRBV6-1 and TRBJ1-3; unclear D gene. The V end was cut by 7 bases, the J end by 0 bases, with 13 bases between. Germline V lookup: CDR1 MNHNS, CDR2 SASEGT. The CDR3 has 15 amino acids. CDR3 sequence: CASTGGFFSGNTIYF. The CDR3 DNA sequence: TGTGCCAGCACCGGCGGTTTTTTCTCTGGAAACACCATATATTTT.

V usage is TRBV27 and J usage is TRBJ2-7; 7 bases are a match to TRBD1. The V and J ends lost 4 bases and 4 bases, in that order; junction bases with no gene match: 7. Germline V CDR1 and CDR2: MNHEY, SMNVEV (reference sequence). The CDR3 is 14 residues long. The CDR3 is CASSYEQGHYEQYF. CDR3 nucleotide sequence: TGTGCCAGCAGTTATGAACAGGGGCATTACGAGCAGTACTTC.

This chain connects TRBV28 to TRBJ2-1; D is perhaps TRBD1 (5 bases). The CDR3 loop spans 13 amino acids. V gave up 4 bases and J gave up 3 bases, with 7 bases separating them. Per germline, CDR1 MDHEN and CDR2 SYDVKM. The CDR3: CASSSTGYNEQFF. The CDR3 DNA follows: TGTGCCAGCAGTTCAACAGGCTACAATGAGCAGTTCTTC.